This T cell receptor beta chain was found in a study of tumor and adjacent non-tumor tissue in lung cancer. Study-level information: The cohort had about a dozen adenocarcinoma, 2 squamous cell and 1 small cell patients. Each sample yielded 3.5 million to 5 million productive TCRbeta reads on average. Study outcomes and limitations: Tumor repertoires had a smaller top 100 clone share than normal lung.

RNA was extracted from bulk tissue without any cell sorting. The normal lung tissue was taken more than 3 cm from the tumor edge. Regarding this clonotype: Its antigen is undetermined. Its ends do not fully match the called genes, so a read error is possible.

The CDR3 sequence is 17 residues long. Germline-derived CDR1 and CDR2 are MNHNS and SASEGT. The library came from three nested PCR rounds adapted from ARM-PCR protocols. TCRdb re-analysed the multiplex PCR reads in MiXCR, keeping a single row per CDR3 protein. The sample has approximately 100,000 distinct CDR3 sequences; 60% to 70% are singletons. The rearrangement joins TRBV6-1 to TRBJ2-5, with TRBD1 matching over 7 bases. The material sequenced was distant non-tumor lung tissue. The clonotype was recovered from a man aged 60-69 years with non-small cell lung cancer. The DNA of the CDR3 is TGTGCCAACAGTGAAAGGAGAGGGGGCGGCTTCGGGGAGACCCAGTACTTC. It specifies CANSERRGGGFGETQYF.